The clone carrying this TCR beta chain has a count of ten or more. The antigen is not known. TCRdb called the 5' RACE reads again in MiXCR, with one record for every CDR3 protein. The sample carries hundreds of thousands of distinct CDR3 sequences, 12% recorded once. These data belong to a study of CD8 T cells in ankylosing spondylitis. Findings and caveats of the study: It appeared that ankylosing spondylitis blood was characterized by a TCR beta motif of several highly homologous variants.

Germline CDR1 and CDR2: SQVTM and ANQGSEA. This CDR3 is 13 amino acids long. V was clipped by 4 bases and J by 4 bases, with 13 bases between them. The rearrangement links TRBV29-1 to TRBJ1-1; D is unresolved. This clonotype was obtained from a male donor with ankylosing spondylitis. Sequencing was carried out using blood, either unsorted or a sorted T cell fraction (not recorded which). CDR3 DNA: TGCAGCGTTGCAGGTTTAGTTGCCACTGAAGCTTTCTTT. Translated, it gives CSVAGLVATEAFF.